This T cell receptor (beta chain) was identified in a study of T cell responses to AZD1222 COVID-19 vaccine. Many counts were recorded for this clone. Other DNA variants within this sample encode the same CDR3. This table comes from immunoSEQ multiplex PCR, and its TCRdb copy is limited to in-frame clones, with some not included. This table holds about 120,000 clones, roughly 87% found once. The CDR3 consists of 13 residues. The J segment lost 7 bases and the V segment lost 6 bases, leaving 3 bases of the junction unmatched. From germline, CDR1 is MNHEY and CDR2 SVGAGI. The sequences come from peripheral blood, collected on day 0 of AZD1222 vaccination. The chain recombines TRBV6-5 with TRBJ2-1; 10 bases map to TRBD1. The sequence derives from an adult in good health. CDR3 nucleotides: TGTGCCAGCAGCCCGGGACAGGGGAATGAGCAGTTCTTC. Its translation: CASSPGQGNEQFF.